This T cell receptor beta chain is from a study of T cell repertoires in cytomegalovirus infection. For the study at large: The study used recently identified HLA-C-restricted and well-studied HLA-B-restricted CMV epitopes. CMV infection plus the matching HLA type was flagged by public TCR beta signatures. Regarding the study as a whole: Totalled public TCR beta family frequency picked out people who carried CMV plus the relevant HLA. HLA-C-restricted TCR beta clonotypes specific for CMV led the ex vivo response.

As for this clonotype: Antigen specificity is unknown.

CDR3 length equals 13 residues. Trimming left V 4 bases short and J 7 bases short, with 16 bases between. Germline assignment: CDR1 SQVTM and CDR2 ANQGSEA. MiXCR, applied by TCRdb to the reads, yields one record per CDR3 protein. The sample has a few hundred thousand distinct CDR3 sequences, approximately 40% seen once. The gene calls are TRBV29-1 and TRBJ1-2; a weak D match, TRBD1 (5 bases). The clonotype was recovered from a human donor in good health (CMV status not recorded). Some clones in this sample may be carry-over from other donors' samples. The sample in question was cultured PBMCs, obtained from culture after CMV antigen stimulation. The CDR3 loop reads CSVGARDPGGYTF. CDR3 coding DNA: TGCAGCGTTGGCGCCAGGGATCCTGGTGGCTACACCTTC.